This T cell receptor (beta chain) was profiled in a study of blood T cell repertoires in COVID-19. Overall study: Italy, Spain and the United States were the sources of the convalescent and acute COVID-19 samples.

Participants were aged about 18 to 90 years from 20 to 30 US areas. Exposed enrollees had met someone with a PCR-confirmed or clinician-diagnosed COVID-19 case at some point within the 2 weeks before study entry. Some clones are missing from TCRdb's copy, which holds only in-frame ones; the method was immunoSEQ multiplex PCR. Seen here are fewer than 250,000 clones, about four fifths observed once, and the top ten hold 3.5% to 4%. J gave up 6 bases and V 5 bases, and 8 bases lay outside the gene matches. Germline CDR1 reads LNHDA; CDR2 reads SQIVND (reference sequence). This CDR3 is 15 amino acids long.

The receptor was isolated from a woman aged 40 to 50 who had been exposed to COVID-19. J is TRBJ2-1 and V is TRBV19; 9 bases match TRBD1. Material: PBMCs or T cells enriched from blood (not recorded which). The CDR3 here is CASSPIRDRANEQFF. CDR3 sequence (DNA): TGTGCCAGTAGTCCGATACGGGACAGGGCCAATGAGCAGTTCTTC.